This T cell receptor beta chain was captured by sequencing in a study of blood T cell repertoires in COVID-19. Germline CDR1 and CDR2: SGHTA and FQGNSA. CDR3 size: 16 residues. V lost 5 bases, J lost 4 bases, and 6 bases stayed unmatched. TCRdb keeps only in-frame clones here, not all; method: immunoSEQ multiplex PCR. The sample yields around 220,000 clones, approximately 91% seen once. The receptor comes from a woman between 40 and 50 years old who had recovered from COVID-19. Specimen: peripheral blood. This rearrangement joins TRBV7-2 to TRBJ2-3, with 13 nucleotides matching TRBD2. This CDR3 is CASSKWTSGSSDTQYF. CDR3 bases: TGTGCCAGCAGCAAATGGACTAGCGGGAGTTCAGATACGCAGTATTTT.